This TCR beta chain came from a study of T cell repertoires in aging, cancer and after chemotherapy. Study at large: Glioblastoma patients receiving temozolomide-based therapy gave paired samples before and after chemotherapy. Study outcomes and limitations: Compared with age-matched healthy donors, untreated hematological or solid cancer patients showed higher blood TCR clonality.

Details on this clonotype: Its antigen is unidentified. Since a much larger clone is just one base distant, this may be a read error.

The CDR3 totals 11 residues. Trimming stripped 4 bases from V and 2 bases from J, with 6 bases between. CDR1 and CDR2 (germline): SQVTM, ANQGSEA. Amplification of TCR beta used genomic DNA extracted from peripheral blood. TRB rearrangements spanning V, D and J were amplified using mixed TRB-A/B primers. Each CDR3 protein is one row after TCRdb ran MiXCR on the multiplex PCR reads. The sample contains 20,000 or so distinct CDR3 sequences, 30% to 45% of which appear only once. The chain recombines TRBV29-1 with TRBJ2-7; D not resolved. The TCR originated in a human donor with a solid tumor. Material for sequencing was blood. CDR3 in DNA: TGCAGCGTTGGGGCTACCTACGAGCAGTACTTC. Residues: CSVGATYEQYF.